The sequence of this T cell receptor (beta chain) was determined in a study of blood T cell repertoires in COVID-19. Assignments of participants to cohorts depended upon their own reported clinical history. This CDR3 comprises 17 residues. Germline V CDR1 and CDR2: SGHAT, FQNNGV. V gave up 2 bases and J gave up 2 bases; unmatched junction bases: 9. Profiling relied on immunoSEQ multiplex PCR, and the TCRdb table lists in-frame clones only, not all of them. The sample records over 200,000 clones, about nine tenths being singletons. The origin of this receptor is a man aged 18 to 35 with acute COVID-19. The chain carries TRBV11-2 and TRBJ2-1, with 7 bases lining up with TRBD2. Material: PBMCs or T cells enriched from blood (not recorded which). CDR3 region: CASSLYSGSYPYNEQFF. As DNA, the CDR3 is TGTGCCAGCAGCTTATATAGCGGGTCCTATCCCTACAATGAGCAGTTCTTC.